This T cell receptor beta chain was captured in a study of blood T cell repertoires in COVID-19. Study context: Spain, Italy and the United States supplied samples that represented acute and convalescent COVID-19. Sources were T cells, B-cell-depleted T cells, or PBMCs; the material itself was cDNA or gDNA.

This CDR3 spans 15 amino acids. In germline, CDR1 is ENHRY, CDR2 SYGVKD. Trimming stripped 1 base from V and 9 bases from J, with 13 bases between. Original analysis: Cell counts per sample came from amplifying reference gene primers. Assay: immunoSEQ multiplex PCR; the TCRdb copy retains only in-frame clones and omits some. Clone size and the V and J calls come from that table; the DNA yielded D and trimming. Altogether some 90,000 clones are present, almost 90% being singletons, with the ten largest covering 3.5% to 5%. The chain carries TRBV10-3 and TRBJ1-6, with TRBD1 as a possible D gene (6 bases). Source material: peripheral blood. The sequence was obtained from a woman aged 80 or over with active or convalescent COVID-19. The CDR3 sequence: CAISEFRGTGSPLHF. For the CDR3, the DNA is TGTGCCATCAGTGAGTTCAGGGGCACGGGTTCACCCCTCCACTTT.